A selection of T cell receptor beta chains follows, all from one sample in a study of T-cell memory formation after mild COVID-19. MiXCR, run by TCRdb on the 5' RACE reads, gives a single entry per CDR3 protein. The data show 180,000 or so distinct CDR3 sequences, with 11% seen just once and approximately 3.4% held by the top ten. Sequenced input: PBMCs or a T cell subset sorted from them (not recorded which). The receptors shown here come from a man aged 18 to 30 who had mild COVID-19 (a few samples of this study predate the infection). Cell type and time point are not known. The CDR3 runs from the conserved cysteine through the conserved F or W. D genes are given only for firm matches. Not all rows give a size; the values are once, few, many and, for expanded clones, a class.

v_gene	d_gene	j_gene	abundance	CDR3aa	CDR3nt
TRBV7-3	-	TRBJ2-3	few	CASSLKVGSGRADTQYF	TGTGCCAGCAGCTTAAAAGTTGGGTCAGGGCGGGCGGATACGCAGTATTTT
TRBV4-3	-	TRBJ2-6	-	CASSQGMGHWANVLTF	TGCGCCAGCAGCCAAGGTATGGGGCACTGGGCCAACGTCCTGACTTTC
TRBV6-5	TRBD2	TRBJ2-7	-	CASSYSRRGGLEQYF	TGTGCCAGCAGTTACTCGAGGCGGGGGGGCCTGGAGCAGTACTTC
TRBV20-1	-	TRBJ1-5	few	CSARDPRGNQPQHF	TGCAGTGCTAGAGATCCCAGGGGCAATCAGCCCCAGCATTTT
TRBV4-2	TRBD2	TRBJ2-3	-	CASSQERGGQDTQYF	TGTGCCAGCAGCCAAGAGCGGGGGGGTCAAGATACGCAGTATTTT
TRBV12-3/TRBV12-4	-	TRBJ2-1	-	CASSFLGFYNEQFF	TGTGCCAGCAGTTTTTTGGGTTTCTACAATGAGCAGTTCTTC
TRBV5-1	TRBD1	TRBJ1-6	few	CASSLDGQGISPLHF	TGCGCCAGCAGCTTGGACGGACAGGGAATTTCACCCCTCCACTTT
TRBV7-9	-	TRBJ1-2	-	CASSYERANYGYTF	TGTGCCAGCAGTTACGAGCGAGCTAACTATGGCTACACCTTC
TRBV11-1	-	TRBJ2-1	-	CASIGTINENEQFF	TGTGCCAGCATCGGGACAATCAATGAGAATGAGCAGTTCTTC
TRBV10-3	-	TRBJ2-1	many	CAITYSDIYNEQFF	TGTGCCATCACCTATAGTGATATCTACAATGAGCAGTTCTTC
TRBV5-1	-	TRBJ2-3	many	CASSSPQITDTQYF	TGCGCCAGCAGCTCTCCGCAGATCACAGATACGCAGTATTTT
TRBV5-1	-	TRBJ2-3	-	CASSPQGATDTQYF	TGCGCCAGCAGCCCACAGGGAGCGACAGATACGCAGTATTTT
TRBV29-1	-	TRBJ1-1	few	CSVDGWGLNTEAFF	TGCAGCGTTGATGGGTGGGGATTGAACACTGAAGCTTTCTTT
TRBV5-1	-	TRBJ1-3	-	CASSLDPSSGNTIYF	TGCGCCAGCAGCTTGGACCCGAGCTCTGGAAACACCATATATTTT
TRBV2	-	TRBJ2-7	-	CASRATSRSSYEQYF	TGTGCCAGTCGAGCCACTAGCCGGAGCTCCTACGAGCAGTACTTC
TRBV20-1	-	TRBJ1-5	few	CSARNRGNPIQHF	TGCAGTGCTAGAAATCGGGGGAACCCTATCCAGCATTTT
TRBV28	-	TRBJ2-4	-	CASSLRGALAKNIQYF	TGTGCCAGCAGTTTAAGGGGGGCGCTAGCCAAAAACATTCAGTACTTC
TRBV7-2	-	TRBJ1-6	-	CASSSRGRDSPLHF	TGTGCCAGCAGCTCCAGGGGCCGCGATTCACCCCTCCACTTT
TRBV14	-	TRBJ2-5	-	CASSQRRGRTGETQYF	TGTGCCAGCAGCCAAAGGAGGGGCAGAACGGGGGAGACCCAGTACTTC
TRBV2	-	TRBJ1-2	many	CASSENGIPYGYTF	TGTGCCAGCAGTGAAAATGGGATCCCCTATGGCTACACCTTC
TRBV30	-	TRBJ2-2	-	CAWAVGGELFF	TGTGCCTGGGCGGTGGGCGGGGAGCTGTTTTTT
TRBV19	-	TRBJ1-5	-	CASSMVGGAHNQPQHF	TGTGCCAGTAGTATGGTGGGGGGCGCTCACAATCAGCCCCAGCATTTT
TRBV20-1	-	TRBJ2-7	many	CSAPRGSSYEQYF	TGCAGTGCCCCAAGAGGGTCATCCTACGAGCAGTACTTC
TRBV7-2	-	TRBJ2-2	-	CASSLGTNRIGGELFF	TGTGCCAGCAGCTTAGGGACAAATCGGATCGGCGGGGAGCTGTTTTTT
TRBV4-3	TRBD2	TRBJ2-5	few	CASSQDRGGGAMETQYF	TGCGCCAGCAGCCAAGATAGGGGCGGGGGGGCTATGGAGACCCAGTACTTC
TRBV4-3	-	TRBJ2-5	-	CASSYTRGGGETQYF	TGCGCCAGCAGTTATACAAGGGGCGGCGGAGAGACCCAGTACTTC
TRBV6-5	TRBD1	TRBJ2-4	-	CASRRQGAAKNIQYF	TGTGCCAGCAGGAGACAGGGGGCGGCCAAAAACATTCAGTACTTC
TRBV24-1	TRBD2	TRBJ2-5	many	CATSARGGFQETQYF	TGTGCCACCAGTGCTCGCGGGGGGTTCCAAGAGACCCAGTACTTC
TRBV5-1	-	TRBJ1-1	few	CASSFGATLITEAFF	TGCGCCAGCAGCTTTGGTGCTACCCTTATCACTGAAGCTTTCTTT
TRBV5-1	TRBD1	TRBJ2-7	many	CASSLTGDEQYF	TGCGCCAGCAGCTTGACAGGGGACGAGCAGTACTTC
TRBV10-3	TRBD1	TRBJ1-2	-	CAISEPTGANYGYTF	TGTGCCATCAGTGAGCCGACAGGGGCTAACTATGGCTACACCTTC
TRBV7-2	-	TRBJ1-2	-	CASTSSKWGYGYTF	TGTGCCAGCACCTCGTCCAAGTGGGGCTATGGCTACACCTTC
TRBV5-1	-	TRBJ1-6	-	CASSVHENSPLHF	TGCGCCAGCAGCGTGCATGAGAATTCACCCCTCCACTTT
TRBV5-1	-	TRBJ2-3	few	CASSLATEDTQYF	TGCGCCAGCAGCTTGGCGACAGAAGATACGCAGTATTTT
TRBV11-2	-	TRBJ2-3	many	CASSRTLAEPSDTQYF	TGTGCCAGCAGCCGTACCTTAGCGGAACCATCAGATACGCAGTATTTT
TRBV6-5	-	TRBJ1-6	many	CASSLRQDGGSPLHF	TGTGCCAGCAGCTTGAGGCAGGACGGTGGTTCACCCCTCCACTTT
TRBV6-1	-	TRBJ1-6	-	CASSEGGSSSPLHF	TGTGCCAGCAGTGAGGGGGGCAGTTCTTCACCCCTCCACTTT
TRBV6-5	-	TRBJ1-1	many	CASSYSGTMNTEAFF	TGTGCCAGCAGTTACTCGGGTACCATGAACACTGAAGCTTTCTTT
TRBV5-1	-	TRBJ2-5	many	CASSLEQETQYF	TGCGCCAGCAGCTTGGAGCAAGAGACCCAGTACTTC
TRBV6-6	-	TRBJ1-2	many	CASILGRNYGYTF	TGTGCCAGCATCTTGGGGCGTAACTATGGCTACACCTTC
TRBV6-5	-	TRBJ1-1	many	CASSYRTRGLTMNTEAFF	TGTGCCAGCAGTTACCGCACACGGGGTCTCACCATGAACACTGAAGCTTTCTTT
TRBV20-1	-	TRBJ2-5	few	CSARDEGSQETQYF	TGCAGTGCTAGAGATGAGGGGTCACAAGAGACCCAGTACTTC
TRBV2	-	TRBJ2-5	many	CASSEAQETQYF	TGTGCCAGCAGTGAAGCGCAAGAGACCCAGTACTTC
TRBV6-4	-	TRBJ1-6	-	CASSDSSVHLHF	TGTGCCAGCAGTGACTCGTCGGTACACCTCCACTTT
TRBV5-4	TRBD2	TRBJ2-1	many	CASSLKTLAGYNEQFF	TGTGCCAGCAGCTTGAAGACTCTAGCGGGGTACAATGAGCAGTTCTTC
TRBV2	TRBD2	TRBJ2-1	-	CASSDRQRGSYNEQFF	TGTGCCAGCAGTGACCGGCAGCGGGGCTCCTACAATGAGCAGTTCTTC
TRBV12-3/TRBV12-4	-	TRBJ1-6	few	CASSLNPGGSPLHF	TGTGCCAGCAGTTTGAACCCCGGGGGTTCACCCCTCCACTTT
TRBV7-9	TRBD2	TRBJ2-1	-	CASSSSLAGTYNEQFF	TGTGCCAGCAGCTCATCGCTAGCGGGAACCTACAATGAGCAGTTCTTC
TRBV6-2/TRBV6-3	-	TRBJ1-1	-	CASSYPGNTEAFF	TGTGCCAGCAGTTACCCGGGGAACACTGAAGCTTTCTTT
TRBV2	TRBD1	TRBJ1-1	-	CASRDRGPEAFF	TGTGCCAGCAGAGACAGGGGTCCTGAAGCTTTCTTT
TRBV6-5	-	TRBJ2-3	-	CASSSTGHTDTQYF	TGTGCCAGCAGTTCGACAGGACACACAGATACGCAGTATTTT
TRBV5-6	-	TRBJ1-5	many	CASSAEGGYNQPQHF	TGTGCCAGCAGCGCGGAGGGAGGATACAATCAGCCCCAGCATTTT
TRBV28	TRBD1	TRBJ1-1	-	CASLNRGPTEAFF	TGTGCCAGTCTTAACAGGGGGCCGACTGAAGCTTTCTTT
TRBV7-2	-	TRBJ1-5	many	CASSLVGGASNQPQHF	TGTGCCAGCAGCTTAGTCGGGGGGGCAAGCAATCAGCCCCAGCATTTT
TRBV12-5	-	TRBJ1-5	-	CASGFDSAYSNQPQHF	TGTGCTAGTGGCTTCGACAGTGCCTATAGCAATCAGCCCCAGCATTTT